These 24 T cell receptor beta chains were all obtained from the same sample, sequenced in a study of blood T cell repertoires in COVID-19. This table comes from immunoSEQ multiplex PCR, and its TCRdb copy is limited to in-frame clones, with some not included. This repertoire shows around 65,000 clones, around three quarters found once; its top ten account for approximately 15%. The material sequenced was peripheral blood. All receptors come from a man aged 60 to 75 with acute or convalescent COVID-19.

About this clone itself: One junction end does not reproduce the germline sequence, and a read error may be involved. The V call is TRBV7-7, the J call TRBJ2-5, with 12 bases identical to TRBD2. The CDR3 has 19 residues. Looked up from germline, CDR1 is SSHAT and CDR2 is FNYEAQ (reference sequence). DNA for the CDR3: TGTGCTAGCAGCTTAGGAGCTAGCGGGGGGGCAGCCGCGAGGGAGACCCAGTACTTC. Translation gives CASSLGASGGAAARETQYF.

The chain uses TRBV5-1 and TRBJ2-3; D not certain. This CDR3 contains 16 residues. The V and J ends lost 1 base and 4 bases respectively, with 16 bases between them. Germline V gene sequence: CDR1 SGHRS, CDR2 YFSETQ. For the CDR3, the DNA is TGCGCCAGCAGCTTGAATAATCCGGTGGTCGCAGATACGCAGTATTTT. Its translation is CASSLNNPVVADTQYF.

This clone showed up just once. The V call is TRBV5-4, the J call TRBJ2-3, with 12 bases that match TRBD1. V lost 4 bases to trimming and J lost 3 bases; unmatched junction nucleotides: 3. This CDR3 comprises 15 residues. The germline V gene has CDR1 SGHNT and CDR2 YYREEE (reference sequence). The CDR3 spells CASSRGQGATDTQYF. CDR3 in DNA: TGTGCCAGCAGCCGGGGACAGGGGGCGACAGATACGCAGTATTTT.

CDR3 DNA sequence: TGTGCCAGTGATCCTCAGAACTATGGCTACACCTTC. This gives the protein CASDPQNYGYTF. The V and J genes are TRBV6-5 and TRBJ1-2; D uncertain. The V end lost 9 bases, the J end lost 2 bases, and 10 bases lay between the germline ends. The CDR3 is 12 residues long. CDR1 and CDR2 (germline): MNHEY, SVGAGI.

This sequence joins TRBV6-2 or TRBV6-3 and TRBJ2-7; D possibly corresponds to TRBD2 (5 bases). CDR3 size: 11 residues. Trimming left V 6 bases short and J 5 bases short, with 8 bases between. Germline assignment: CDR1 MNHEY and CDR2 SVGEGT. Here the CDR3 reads CASSEGHEQYF. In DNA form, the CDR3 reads TGTGCCAGCAGCGAGGGCCACGAGCAGTACTTC.

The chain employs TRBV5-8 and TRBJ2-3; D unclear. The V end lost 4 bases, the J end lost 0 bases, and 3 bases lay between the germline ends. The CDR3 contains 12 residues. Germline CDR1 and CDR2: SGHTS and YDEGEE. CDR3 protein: CASSESTDTQYF. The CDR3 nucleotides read TGTGCCAGCAGCGAGAGCACAGATACGCAGTATTTT.

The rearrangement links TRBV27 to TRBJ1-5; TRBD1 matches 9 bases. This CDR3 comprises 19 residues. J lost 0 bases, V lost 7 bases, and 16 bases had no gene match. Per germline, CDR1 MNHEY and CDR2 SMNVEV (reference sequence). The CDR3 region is CASKFNGRDRDNSNQPQHF. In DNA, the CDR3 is TGTGCCAGCAAATTTAACGGCCGGGACAGGGATAATAGCAATCAGCCCCAGCATTTT.

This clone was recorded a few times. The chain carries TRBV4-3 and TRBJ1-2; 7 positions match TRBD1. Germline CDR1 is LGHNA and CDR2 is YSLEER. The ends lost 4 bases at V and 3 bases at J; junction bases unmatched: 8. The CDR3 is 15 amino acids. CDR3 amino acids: CASSPWDSTDYGYTF. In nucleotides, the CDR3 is TGCGCCAGCAGCCCTTGGGACAGCACAGACTATGGCTACACCTTC.

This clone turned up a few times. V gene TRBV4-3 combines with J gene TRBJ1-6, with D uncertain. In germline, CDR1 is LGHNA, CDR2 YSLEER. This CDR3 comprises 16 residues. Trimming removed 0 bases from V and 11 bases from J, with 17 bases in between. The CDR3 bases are TGCGCCAGCAGCCAAGACGCGATCCGATCCGGGGCACCCCTCCACTTT. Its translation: CASSQDAIRSGAPLHF.

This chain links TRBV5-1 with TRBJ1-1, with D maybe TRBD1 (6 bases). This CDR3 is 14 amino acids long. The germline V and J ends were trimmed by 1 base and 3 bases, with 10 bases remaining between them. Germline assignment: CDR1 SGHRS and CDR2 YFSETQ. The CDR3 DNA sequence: TGCGCCAGCAGCTTGAAGGGGGATGACACTGAAGCTTTCTTT. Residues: CASSLKGDDTEAFF.

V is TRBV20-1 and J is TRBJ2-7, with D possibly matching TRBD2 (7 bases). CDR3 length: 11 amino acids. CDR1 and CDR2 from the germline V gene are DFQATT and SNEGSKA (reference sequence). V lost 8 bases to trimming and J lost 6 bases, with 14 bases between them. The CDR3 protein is CSLRGGSEQYF. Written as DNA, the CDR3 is TGCAGTCTTAGGGGGGGATCCGAGCAGTACTTC.

DNA of the CDR3: TGTGCCAGCAGTTTGCAGGGAAAGAACACTGAAGCTTTCTTT. It yields the protein CASSLQGKNTEAFF. The chain employs TRBV6-6 and TRBJ1-1; TRBD1 might be the D (5 bases). V was pared by 4 bases and J by 1 base, with 10 bases between. The CDR3 length is 14 residues. CDR1 and CDR2 (germline): MNHNY, SVGAGI (reference sequence).

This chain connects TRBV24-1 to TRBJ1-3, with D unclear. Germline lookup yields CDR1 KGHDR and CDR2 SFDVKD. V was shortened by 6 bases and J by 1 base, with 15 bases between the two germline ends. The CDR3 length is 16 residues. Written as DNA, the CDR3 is TGTGCCACCAGTTCGCGCAACTTCTTTTCTGGAAACACCATATATTTT. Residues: CATSSRNFFSGNTIYF.

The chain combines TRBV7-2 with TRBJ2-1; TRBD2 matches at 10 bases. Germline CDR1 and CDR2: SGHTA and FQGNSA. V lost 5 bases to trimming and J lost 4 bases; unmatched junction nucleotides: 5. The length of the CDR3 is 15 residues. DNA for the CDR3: TGTGCCAGCAGCACCTCTAGCGGGGGTTACAATGAGCAGTTCTTC. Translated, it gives CASSTSSGGYNEQFF.

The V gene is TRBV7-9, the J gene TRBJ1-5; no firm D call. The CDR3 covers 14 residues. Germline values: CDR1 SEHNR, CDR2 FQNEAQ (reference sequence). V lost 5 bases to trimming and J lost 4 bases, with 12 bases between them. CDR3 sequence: CASSAKGGNQPQHF. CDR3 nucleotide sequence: TGTGCCAGCAGCGCAAAGGGAGGGAATCAGCCCCAGCATTTT.

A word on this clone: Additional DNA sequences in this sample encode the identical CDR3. Here the CDR3 reads CASSLGQGFYNSPLHF. CDR3 in DNA: TGTGCCAGCAGCTTGGGACAGGGTTTCTATAATTCACCCCTCCACTTT. This rearrangement joins TRBV7-9 to TRBJ1-6; TRBD1 aligns across 9 bases. J lost 3 bases, V lost 3 bases, and 3 bases had no gene match. CDR1 SEHNR and CDR2 FQNEAQ come from the germline V gene (reference sequence). The CDR3 is made up of 16 amino acids.

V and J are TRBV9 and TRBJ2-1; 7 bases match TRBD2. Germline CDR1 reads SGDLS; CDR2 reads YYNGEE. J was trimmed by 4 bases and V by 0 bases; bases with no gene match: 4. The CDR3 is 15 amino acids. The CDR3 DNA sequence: TGTGCCAGCAGCGTAGGAACTAGCGCTTACAATGAGCAGTTCTTC. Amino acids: CASSVGTSAYNEQFF.

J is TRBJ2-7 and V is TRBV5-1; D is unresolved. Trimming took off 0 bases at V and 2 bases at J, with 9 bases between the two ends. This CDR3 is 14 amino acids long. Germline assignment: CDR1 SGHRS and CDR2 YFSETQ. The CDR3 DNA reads TGCGCCAGCAGCTTGGGTTCAGGCCCCTACGAGCAGTACTTC. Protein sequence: CASSLGSGPYEQYF.

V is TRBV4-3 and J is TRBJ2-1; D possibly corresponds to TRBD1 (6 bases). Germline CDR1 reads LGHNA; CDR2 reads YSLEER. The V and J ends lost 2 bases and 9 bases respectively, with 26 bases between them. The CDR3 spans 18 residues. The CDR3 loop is CASSQRLTGTPAQSEQFF. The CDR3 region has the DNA TGCGCCAGCAGCCAAAGACTCACGGGGACACCTGCCCAGAGTGAGCAGTTCTTC.

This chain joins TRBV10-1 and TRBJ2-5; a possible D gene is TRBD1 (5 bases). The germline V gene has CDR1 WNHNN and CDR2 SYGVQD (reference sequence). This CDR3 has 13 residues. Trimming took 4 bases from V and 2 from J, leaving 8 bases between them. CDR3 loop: CASSGQIQETQYF. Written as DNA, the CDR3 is TGCGCCAGCAGTGGACAGATACAAGAGACCCAGTACTTC.

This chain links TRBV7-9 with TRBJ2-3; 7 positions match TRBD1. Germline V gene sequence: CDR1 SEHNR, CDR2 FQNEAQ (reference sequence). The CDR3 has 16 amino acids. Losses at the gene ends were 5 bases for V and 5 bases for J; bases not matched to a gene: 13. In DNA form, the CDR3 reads TGTGCCAGCAGCCCACGTGACAGGGTCGGAGGAGATACGCAGTATTTT. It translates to CASSPRDRVGGDTQYF.

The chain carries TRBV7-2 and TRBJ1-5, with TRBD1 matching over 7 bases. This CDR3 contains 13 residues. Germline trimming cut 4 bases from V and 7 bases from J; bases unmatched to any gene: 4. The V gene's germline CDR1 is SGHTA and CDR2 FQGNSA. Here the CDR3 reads CASSSDREQPQHF. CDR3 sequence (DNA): TGTGCCAGCAGCTCTGACAGGGAGCAGCCCCAGCATTTT.

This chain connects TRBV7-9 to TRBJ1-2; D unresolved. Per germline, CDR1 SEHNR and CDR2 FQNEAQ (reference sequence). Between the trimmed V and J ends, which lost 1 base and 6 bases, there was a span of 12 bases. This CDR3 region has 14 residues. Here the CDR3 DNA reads TGTGCCAGCAGCTTAGTTGGGCTGTCCCATGGCTACACCTTC. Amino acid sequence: CASSLVGLSHGYTF. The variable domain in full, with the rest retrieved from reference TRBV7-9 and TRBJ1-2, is DTGVSQNPRHKITKRGQNVTFRCDPISEHNRLYWYRQTLGQGPEFLTYFQNEAQLEKSRLLSDRFSAERPKGSFSTLEIQRTEQGDSAMYLCASSLVGLSHGYTFGSGTRLTVV.

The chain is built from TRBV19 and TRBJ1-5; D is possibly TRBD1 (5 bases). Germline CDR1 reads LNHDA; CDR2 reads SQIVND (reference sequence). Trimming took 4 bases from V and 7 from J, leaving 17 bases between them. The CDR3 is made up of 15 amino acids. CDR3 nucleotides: TGTGCCAGTAGTACGGACCAGGGATTTAACCAGCCCCAGCATTTT. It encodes CASSTDQGFNQPQHF.